One and the same sample provided the 30 T cell receptor beta chains below, sequenced in a study of blood T cell repertoires in COVID-19 (TCRdb year 2020). Libraries came from the immunoSEQ multiplex PCR assay. TCRdb took over this immuneACCESS table, retaining in-frame rearrangements with V and J assigned. Such tables are incomplete; in checked studies, under half of the missing clones stem from an unresolved V gene, and the remainder is unexplained. Across this sample there are fewer than 75,000 clones, with roughly 89% seen only once. The ten largest make up about 9.2% of the sample. Sequencing input: peripheral blood. The receptors come from a man of 80 years or more with acute or convalescent COVID-19.

The chain combines TRBV9 with TRBJ1-5, with D possibly TRBD1 on 5 matching bases. Looked up from germline, CDR1 is SGDLS and CDR2 is YYNGEE. V lost 4 bases, J lost 8 bases, and 19 bases lay in between. The CDR3 spans 15 residues. In nucleotides, the CDR3 is TGTGCCAGCAGCCCCCATGGATCGGGGGAGGAGCCCCAGCATTTT. Protein product: CASSPHGSGEEPQHF.

The rearrangement joins TRBV9 to TRBJ1-1, with 7 bases matching TRBD1. The CDR3 is 15 residues long. J was trimmed by 5 bases and V by 3 bases; bases with no gene match: 10. Germline CDR1 reads SGDLS; CDR2 reads YYNGEE. In DNA, the CDR3 is TGTGCCAGCAGCGCCCAGGGGGTTTCAGGGACTGAAGCTTTCTTT. This translates into CASSAQGVSGTEAFF.

V usage is TRBV27 and J usage is TRBJ1-4; D is perhaps TRBD1 (6 bases). Germline V CDR1 and CDR2: MNHEY, SMNVEV (reference sequence). Trimming left V 7 bases short and J 3 bases short, with 15 bases between. This CDR3 region has 15 residues. CDR3 DNA sequence: TGTGCCAGCACCAAAACAGGGTGGGCTAATGAAAAACTGTTTTTT. It translates to CASTKTGWANEKLFF.

V and J are TRBV28 and TRBJ1-5, with D possibly TRBD1 on 6 matching bases. Germline V gene sequence: CDR1 MDHEN, CDR2 SYDVKM. The CDR3 runs 15 residues. The V end was cut by 3 bases, the J end by 7 bases, with 16 bases between. The CDR3 protein is CASSLGGGGRQPQHF. The CDR3 DNA is TGTGCCAGCAGTTTGGGGGGAGGGGGAAGGCAGCCCCAGCATTTT.

The gene calls are TRBV19 and TRBJ1-4; the match to TRBD1 covers 11 bases. Germline CDR1 and CDR2: LNHDA and SQIVND (reference sequence). J gave up 10 bases and V 0 bases, and 10 bases lay outside the gene matches. The length of the CDR3 is 17 residues. The CDR3 DNA reads TGTGCCAGTAGTATAGAGTCTTCCGGGACAGGGGGTGGAAAACTGTTTTTT. Its protein product is CASSIESSGTGGGKLFF.

This chain joins TRBV2 and TRBJ2-7; maybe TRBD2 (5 bases). V was pared by 6 bases and J by 3 bases, with 15 bases between. Germline V gives CDR1 SNHLY, CDR2 FYNNEI. CDR3 size: 14 residues. Here the CDR3 DNA reads TGTGCCAGCAGCCCCCGGCTAGCCCTCTACGAGCAGTACTTC. This gives the protein CASSPRLALYEQYF.

The rearrangement links TRBV6-5 to TRBJ1-1; maybe TRBD1 (5 bases). CDR3 length: 14 residues. Trimming took 4 bases from V and 1 from J, leaving 10 bases between them. From germline, CDR1 is MNHEY and CDR2 SVGAGI. DNA of the CDR3: TGTGCCAGCAGTTCCGGGACTTCGAACACTGAAGCTTTCTTT. Its translation: CASSSGTSNTEAFF.

The chain uses TRBV30 and TRBJ1-6; 9 bases align to TRBD1. From germline, CDR1 is GTSNPN and CDR2 SVGIG (reference sequence). The CDR3 totals 16 residues. The V gene end was trimmed by 0 bases and the J gene end by 10 bases; junction bases not matched to a gene: 10. The CDR3, as DNA: TGTGCCTGGAGTGTAAGCGGGACAGGGTATAGCTCACCCCTCCACTTT. This translates into CAWSVSGTGYSSPLHF.

The chain combines TRBV2 with TRBJ2-2, with D possibly matching TRBD1 (6 bases). The CDR3 is 13 amino acids. The V end was cut by 6 bases, the J end by 1 base, with 6 bases between. Germline V gives CDR1 SNHLY, CDR2 FYNNEI. The CDR3 DNA reads TGTGCCAGCAGGACAGGGAACACCGGGGAGCTGTTTTTT. Residues: CASRTGNTGELFF.

The gene calls are TRBV5-8 and TRBJ2-7; the match to TRBD1 covers 12 bases. This CDR3 is 19 amino acids long. The ends lost 1 base at V and 6 bases at J; junction bases unmatched: 17. Per germline, CDR1 SGHTS and CDR2 YDEGEE. This chain's CDR3 is CASSLTPERDRGLSLEQYF. CDR3 in DNA: TGTGCCAGCAGCTTGACGCCCGAGCGGGACAGGGGGCTGTCCCTCGAGCAGTACTTC.

In regard to this clone: Other DNA sequences in this specimen translate into the identical CDR3. This chain connects TRBV24-1 to TRBJ2-3; TRBD1 agrees at 12 bases. With V trimmed by 3 bases and J by 2 bases, 2 bases remained unmatched. The CDR3 contains 16 residues. Germline V lookup: CDR1 KGHDR, CDR2 SFDVKD. CDR3 bases: TGTGCCACCAGTGATCCGGGACAGGGGGCCACAGATACGCAGTATTTT. It is translated as CATSDPGQGATDTQYF.

The chain carries TRBV3-1 (or the pseudogene TRBV3-2) and TRBJ2-7, with 11 bases matching TRBD1. Trimming at V came to 1 base and at J to 3 bases, leaving 5 bases not matched to a gene. Germline lookup yields CDR1 LGHDT and CDR2 YNNKEL (reference sequence). This CDR3 spans 16 amino acids. CDR3 sequence (DNA): TGTGCCAGCAGCCAAGTTGGCGGGACAGGGGGCTACGAGCAGTACTTC. Its translation: CASSQVGGTGGYEQYF.

This clone was seen only a few times. V is TRBV5-4 and J is TRBJ2-7, with TRBD2 as a possible D gene (6 bases). The germline V and J ends were trimmed by 2 bases and 2 bases, with 11 bases remaining between them. From germline, CDR1 is SGHNT and CDR2 YYREEE (reference sequence). This CDR3 spans 14 amino acids. The CDR3 loop reads CASSFRGSPYEQYF. DNA for the CDR3: TGTGCCAGCAGCTTCCGGGGGTCCCCCTACGAGCAGTACTTC.

The chain joins TRBV2 to TRBJ1-6, with TRBD1 matching over 7 bases. Germline CDR1 reads SNHLY; CDR2 reads FYNNEI. The CDR3 contains 15 residues. V lost 6 bases and J lost 7; bases outside the gene matches: 9. CDR3: CASSRDSIGNSPLHF. CDR3 bases: TGTGCCAGCAGCCGGGACAGTATAGGAAATTCACCCCTCCACTTT.

The gene calls are TRBV24-1 and TRBJ1-5; D unclear. CDR3 length equals 14 residues. Germline values: CDR1 KGHDR, CDR2 SFDVKD. V lost 2 bases to trimming and J lost 4 bases, with 8 bases between them. As DNA, the CDR3 is TGTGCCACCAGTGATTCTAGGATGAATCAGCCCCAGCATTTT. Translation: CATSDSRMNQPQHF.

CDR3 bases: TGTGCCAGCAGCTTAGGGGGCCTTAACACAGATACGCAGTATTTT. Amino acids: CASSLGGLNTDTQYF. The V and J genes are TRBV7-3 and TRBJ2-3; TRBD1 might be the D (6 bases). With 2 bases removed from V and 2 bases from J, the gap between germline ends came to 11 bases. The CDR3 length is 15 residues. Looked up from germline, CDR1 is SGHTA and CDR2 is FQGTGA.

The chain is built from TRBV6-5 and TRBJ1-1; D not resolved. Per the germline V gene, CDR1 is MNHEY and CDR2 is SVGAGI. Between the trimmed V and J ends, which lost 6 bases and 3 bases, there was a span of 14 bases. This CDR3 region has 14 residues. The CDR3 protein is CASRLLGVDTEAFF. CDR3 nucleotide sequence: TGTGCCAGCAGGCTCCTCGGGGTGGACACTGAAGCTTTCTTT.

The rearrangement links TRBV7-6 to TRBJ2-5; tentative D call: TRBD1 (5 bases). The CDR3 is 13 amino acids. Germline V gives CDR1 SGHVS, CDR2 FNYEAQ. Trimming removed 3 bases from V and 1 base from J, with 6 bases in between. CDR3 bases: TGTGCCAGCAGCTTGACAGCCCAAGAGACCCAGTACTTC. Translating gives CASSLTAQETQYF.

To note about this clone: Sequence at one end of the junction differs from germline and may be a read error. The chain employs TRBV5-4 and TRBJ2-1; 9 bases match TRBD1. Germline CDR1 reads SGHNT; CDR2 reads YYREEE (reference sequence). The CDR3 contains 15 residues. The CDR3 protein is CASRLDRGDYNEQFF. CDR3 DNA: TGTGCCAGCAGATTGGACAGGGGTGACTACAATGAGCAGTTCTTC.

The chain joins TRBV27 to TRBJ2-5; tentative D call: TRBD2 (5 bases). Per germline, CDR1 MNHEY and CDR2 SMNVEV (reference sequence). V was shortened by 6 bases and J by 2 bases, with 19 bases between the two germline ends. The CDR3 spans 16 residues. CDR3 region: CASRKRPGRGQETQYF. The DNA of the CDR3 is TGTGCCAGCAGGAAGCGCCCTGGACGGGGACAAGAGACCCAGTACTTC.

DNA for the CDR3: TGTGCCAGCAGCGTAGACCAGGGGAACACTGAAGCTTTCTTT. Translating it yields CASSVDQGNTEAFF. The chain combines TRBV9 with TRBJ1-1, with TRBD1 as a possible D gene (5 bases). Germline V gene data show CDR1 as SGDLS and CDR2 as YYNGEE. The ends were cut back, 0 bases at V and 1 base at J, with 7 bases in the middle. The CDR3 spans 14 residues.

The rearrangement links TRBV6-1 to TRBJ2-1; 8 positions agree with TRBD2. The CDR3 sequence is 19 residues long. V gave up 1 base and J gave up 0 bases; unmatched junction bases: 11. The germline CDR1 and CDR2 sequences are MNHNS and SASEGT. CDR3 sequence reads: CASSEGRIAGSSSYNEQFF. The CDR3 coding sequence is TGTGCCAGCAGTGAAGGGAGAATAGCGGGGTCGAGCTCCTACAATGAGCAGTTCTTC.

The V and J genes are TRBV7-9 and TRBJ1-3; D is unclear. Germline loops: CDR1 SEHNR, CDR2 FQNEAQ (reference sequence). The CDR3 runs 16 residues. Deletions cut 1 base from V and 0 bases from J, with 10 bases between. The DNA for the CDR3 is TGTGCCAGCAGCTTAGGACTGACCTTCTCTGGAAACACCATATATTTT. Translation gives CASSLGLTFSGNTIYF.

J is TRBJ2-3 and V is TRBV20-1, with 9 bases that match TRBD2. Germline values: CDR1 DFQATT, CDR2 SNEGSKA (reference sequence). There are 15 residues in the CDR3. V shed 3 bases and J 2 bases; nucleotides not matched to a gene: 6. CDR3 nucleotides: TGCAGTGCTAGTGCGGGACTAGCAAACACAGATACGCAGTATTTT. Encoded protein: CSASAGLANTDTQYF.

Concerning this clone itself: One junction end disagrees with the germline gene, perhaps due to a read error. This chain's CDR3 is CASSLDSLAGGNTDTQYF. The CDR3 bases are TGTGCCAGCAGTTTAGATTCTCTAGCGGGGGGGAACACAGATACGCAGTATTTT. The gene calls are TRBV11-3 and TRBJ2-3; 12 bases line up with TRBD2. Germline V CDR1 and CDR2: SGHNT, YENEEA. The CDR3 sequence is 18 residues long.

This rearrangement joins TRBV6-6 to TRBJ1-1, with 12 bases matching TRBD1. This CDR3 contains 15 residues. Germline V CDR1 and CDR2: MNHNY, SVGAGI (reference sequence). Unmatched junction bases numbered 11, after V lost 5 bases and J lost 10 bases. Written as DNA, the CDR3 is TGTGCCAGCAGTACGCGCTCGGGACAGGGGGCGGGAGCTTTCTTT. As protein: CASSTRSGQGAGAFF.

This chain links TRBV6-5 with TRBJ1-2; TRBD1 matches at 7 bases. This CDR3 is 13 amino acids long. V lost 6 bases, J lost 8 bases, and 9 bases stayed unmatched. Germline values: CDR1 MNHEY, CDR2 SVGAGI. CDR3 DNA sequence: TGTGCCAGCAGCCCCAACAGGGGTAGGGGCTACACCTTC. This codes for CASSPNRGRGYTF.

This chain joins TRBV6-5 and TRBJ1-1; D is perhaps TRBD1 (5 bases). Germline loops: CDR1 MNHEY, CDR2 SVGAGI. Trimming removed 6 bases from V and 1 base from J, with 12 bases in between. The CDR3 length is 14 residues. Here the CDR3 reads CASRGGDKNTEAFF. CDR3 bases: TGTGCCAGCAGGGGGGGGGATAAGAACACTGAAGCTTTCTTT.

This chain uses TRBV5-5 with TRBJ2-1; a weak D match, TRBD2 (5 bases). The CDR3 contains 13 residues. Germline lookup yields CDR1 SGHKS and CDR2 YYEKEE (reference sequence). V gave up 4 bases and J gave up 5 bases, with 10 bases separating them. This CDR3 reads CASSPGNHNEQFF. The CDR3, as DNA: TGTGCCAGCAGCCCCGGGAACCACAATGAGCAGTTCTTC.

The rearrangement joins TRBV19 to TRBJ2-7, with 8 nucleotides matching TRBD1. The V segment lost 10 bases and the J segment 3 bases; nucleotides outside the gene matches: 11. Germline CDR1 and CDR2: LNHDA and SQIVND (reference sequence). The CDR3 has 14 residues. CDR3 residues: CATSDRVGVYEQYF. The CDR3 DNA reads as TGTGCCACCTCGGACAGGGTAGGAGTCTACGAGCAGTACTTC.